Listed below are T cell receptor beta chains from one sample, sequenced in a study of blood T cell repertoires in COVID-19. Generated by immunoSEQ multiplex PCR, the TCRdb table keeps only in-frame clones and is missing some. The table lists 160,000 or so clones, 85% of them singletons, with around 1% in the top ten. The sample comprised peripheral blood. The receptors come from a man aged 40-49 years with acute or convalescent COVID-19. Each CDR3 is given with its conserved first and last residue. The D gene is left open where the match is weak. Clone size is given for some rows only: seen once, a few or many times, or a class if the clone is expanded.

d_call,j_call,clone_size,v_call,cdr3_aa,cdr3_nt
-,TRBJ1-1,-,TRBV19,CASSTDWDTEAFF,TGTGCCAGTAGTACCGACTGGGACACTGAAGCTTTCTTT
-,TRBJ1-1,-,TRBV7-2,CASSLALTWNTEAFF,TGTGCCAGCAGCTTAGCCTTGACATGGAACACTGAAGCTTTCTTT
-,TRBJ1-2,-,TRBV6-2/TRBV6-3,CASSYGGLIYGYTF,TGTGCCAGCAGTTACGGGGGACTGATCTATGGCTACACCTTC
TRBD1,TRBJ2-7,-,TRBV11-3,CASSLGRGQFYEQYF,TGTGCCAGCAGCTTAGGAAGGGGACAGTTCTACGAGCAGTACTTC
TRBD1,TRBJ2-3,-,TRBV5-1,CASSSGQGGTDTQYF,TGCGCCAGCAGCTCAGGACAGGGTGGGACAGATACGCAGTATTTT
TRBD2,TRBJ2-5,few,TRBV5-1,CASSLGSGGQETQYF,TGCGCCAGCAGCTTGGGTAGCGGGGGACAAGAGACCCAGTACTTC
TRBD1,TRBJ2-7,-,TRBV30,CALQPRDRGTYEQYF,TGTGCCTTACAGCCCCGGGACAGGGGAACCTACGAGCAGTACTTC
TRBD2,TRBJ2-7,-,TRBV28,CASSLGTSQREQYF,TGTGCCAGCAGTTTAGGGACTAGCCAGAGGGAGCAGTACTTC
TRBD1,TRBJ1-5,-,TRBV5-6,CASSRGQGRQPQHF,TGTGCCAGCAGCCGGGGACAGGGCAGGCAGCCCCAGCATTTT
-,TRBJ1-1,-,TRBV6-1,CASSERDIMNTEAFF,TGTGCCAGCAGTGAAAGGGACATAATGAACACTGAAGCTTTCTTT
-,TRBJ2-2,-,TRBV27,CASSRVTNTGELFF,TGTGCCAGCAGCCGGGTCACAAATACCGGGGAGCTGTTTTTT
TRBD1,TRBJ2-5,-,TRBV7-7,CASSFGQGETQYF,TGTGCTAGCAGCTTCGGACAGGGTGAGACCCAGTACTTC
-,TRBJ2-4,-,TRBV7-2,CASKKYDGNIQYF,TGTGCCAGCAAGAAGTATGATGGCAACATTCAGTACTTC
TRBD2,TRBJ2-2,-,TRBV4-2,CASSQDTAGEPGELFF,TGTGCCAGCAGCCAAGATACTGCGGGGGAGCCCGGGGAGCTGTTTTTT
-,TRBJ1-4,few,TRBV21-1,CASSGTTEERREKLFF,TGTGCCAGCAGCGGAACCACCGAGGAAAGGCGGGAAAAACTGTTTTTT
-,TRBJ1-2,-,TRBV15,CATSRAETGRAGYTF,TGTGCCACCAGCAGAGCCGAGACAGGCAGAGCTGGCTACACCTTC
TRBD1,TRBJ1-6,-,TRBV3-1/TRBV3-2,CASSHAGQNNSPLHF,TGTGCCAGCAGCCACGCGGGACAGAATAATTCACCCCTCCACTTT
-,TRBJ1-6,once,TRBV7-3,CASSLQGRISPLHF,TGTGCCAGCAGCTTACAGGGTAGGATTTCACCCCTCCACTTT
TRBD1,TRBJ1-2,-,TRBV5-4,CASSLSMTGDYGYTF,TGTGCCAGCAGCCTCTCAATGACAGGGGACTATGGCTACACCTTC
-,TRBJ1-2,-,TRBV30,CAWQGPNYGYTF,TGTGCCTGGCAGGGGCCCAACTATGGCTACACCTTC
TRBD1,TRBJ1-5,-,TRBV7-2,CASSLRGQGAYNQPQHF,TGTGCCAGCAGCTTAAGGGGACAGGGGGCGTACAATCAGCCCCAGCATTTT
-,TRBJ1-2,-,TRBV9,CASSHQALQGYGYTF,TGTGCCAGCAGCCACCAGGCCCTTCAGGGTTATGGCTACACCTTC
-,TRBJ1-1,-,TRBV28,CAIQKYFPGTEAFF,TGTGCCATCCAAAAGTATTTCCCGGGGACTGAAGCTTTCTTT
-,TRBJ2-7,once,TRBV27,CASTQASRGAYEQYF,TGTGCCAGCACTCAAGCTTCCAGGGGAGCCTACGAGCAGTACTTC
-,TRBJ1-2,few,TRBV19,CASSIGQEYGYTF,TGTGCCAGTAGTATAGGACAAGAGTATGGCTACACCTTC
TRBD1,TRBJ1-5,-,TRBV27,CASRGQGQPQHF,TGTGCCAGCAGAGGACAGGGCCAGCCCCAGCATTTT
-,TRBJ2-2,-,TRBV28,CASSSRGRRGGTGELFF,TGTGCCAGCAGTTCAAGGGGGCGCCGGGGGGGCACCGGGGAGCTGTTTTTT
-,TRBJ1-1,-,TRBV6-5,CASSLRTELNTEAFF,TGTGCCAGCAGTCTCCGGACAGAACTTAACACTGAAGCTTTCTTT
TRBD1,TRBJ2-6,-,TRBV10-3,CAISAPTGGSGANVLTF,TGTGCCATCAGTGCTCCCACAGGGGGCTCTGGGGCCAACGTCCTGACTTTC
TRBD1,TRBJ1-5,-,TRBV19,CASRPLDRGNQPQHF,TGTGCCAGTAGACCCTTGGACAGGGGCAATCAGCCCCAGCATTTT
-,TRBJ1-1,-,TRBV9,CASSVGSLGGWTEAFF,TGTGCCAGCAGCGTAGGATCCCTTGGGGGGTGGACTGAAGCTTTCTTT